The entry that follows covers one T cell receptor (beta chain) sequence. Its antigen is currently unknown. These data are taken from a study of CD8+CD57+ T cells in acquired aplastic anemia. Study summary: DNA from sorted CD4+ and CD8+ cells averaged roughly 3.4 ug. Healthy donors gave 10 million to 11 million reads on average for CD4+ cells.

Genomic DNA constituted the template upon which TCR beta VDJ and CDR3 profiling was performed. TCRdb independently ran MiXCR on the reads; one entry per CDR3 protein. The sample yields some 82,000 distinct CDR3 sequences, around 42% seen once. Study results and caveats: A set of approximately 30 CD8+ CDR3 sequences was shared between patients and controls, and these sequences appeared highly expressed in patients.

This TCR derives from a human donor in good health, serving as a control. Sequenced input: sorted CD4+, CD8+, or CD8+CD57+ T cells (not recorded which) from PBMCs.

The CDR3 loop is CSAKGPAHITEAFF. The CDR3 region has the DNA TGCAGTGCTAAAGGACCGGCGCATATCACTGAAGCTTTCTTT. V is TRBV20-1 and J is TRBJ1-1; D ambiguous. V was clipped by 4 bases and J by 4 bases, with 16 bases between them. The CDR3 spans 14 residues. Germline values: CDR1 DFQATT, CDR2 SNEGSKA (reference sequence).